Listed below are T cell receptor beta chains from one sample, sequenced in a study of CD8 T cells in ankylosing spondylitis. TCRdb recomputed calls from the 5' RACE reads with MiXCR, one row per CDR3 protein. The sample gives fewer than 200,000 distinct CDR3 sequences, 18% of which show up once; 4.3% is in the top ten. The sample was blood, either unsorted or a sorted T cell fraction (not recorded which). The receptors come from a male donor between 10 and 30 years old with ankylosing spondylitis or in good health (not recorded which). Both conserved end residues are part of each CDR3. Each record gives: CDR3 protein, CDR3 DNA, clone size, V gene, D gene, J gene. The D gene is left open where the match is weak. Clone size is shown for a subset of rows, as once, few, many or a class of expanded clone.

CDR3: CASSLVQEGKLEQYF; DNA: TGTGCCAGCAGCTTAGTCCAGGAAGGGAAACTCGAGCAGTACTTC; size: many; V: TRBV7-2; D: -; J: TRBJ2-7
CDR3: CASSARTVGNTEAFF; DNA: TGTGCCAGCAGTGCCCGGACAGTTGGGAACACTGAAGCTTTCTTT; size: many; V: TRBV12-3/TRBV12-4; D: -; J: TRBJ1-1
CDR3: CASSRSGTTLEQYF; DNA: TGTGCCAGCAGCAGGAGCGGGACCACTCTCGAGCAGTACTTC; size: -; V: TRBV27; D: TRBD2; J: TRBJ2-7
CDR3: CASKPPVAPDTQYF; DNA: TGTGCCAGCAAACCCCCCGTGGCCCCAGATACGCAGTATTTT; size: many; V: TRBV2; D: -; J: TRBJ2-3
CDR3: CASSEWQFGELFF; DNA: TGTGCCAGCAGTGAGTGGCAATTCGGGGAGCTGTTTTTT; size: many; V: TRBV2; D: -; J: TRBJ2-2
CDR3: CASSRWGNQPQHF; DNA: TGTGCCAGCAGCCGGTGGGGTAATCAGCCCCAGCATTTT; size: many; V: TRBV6-5; D: -; J: TRBJ1-5
CDR3: CASRGDRDNYGYTF; DNA: TGTGCCAGCAGGGGGGACAGGGATAACTATGGCTACACCTTC; size: many; V: TRBV3-1; D: TRBD1; J: TRBJ1-2
CDR3: CSARGLAGLGELFF; DNA: TGCAGTGCTAGAGGACTAGCGGGACTCGGGGAGCTGTTTTTT; size: many; V: TRBV20-1; D: TRBD2; J: TRBJ2-2
CDR3: CSAIYSLGDEKLFF; DNA: TGCAGTGCTATATACAGCCTTGGAGATGAAAAACTGTTTTTT; size: many; V: TRBV20-1; D: -; J: TRBJ1-4
CDR3: CASSFQLRFANTGELFF; DNA: TGTGCCAGCAGCTTCCAACTCAGATTCGCGAACACCGGGGAGCTGTTTTTT; size: many; V: TRBV11-2; D: -; J: TRBJ2-2
CDR3: CASSRQGNTEAFF; DNA: TGTGCCAGCAGTCGACAGGGGAACACTGAAGCTTTCTTT; size: many; V: TRBV12-3/TRBV12-4; D: TRBD1; J: TRBJ1-1
CDR3: CASTLAGMTGLNYEQYF; DNA: TGTGCCAGCACCCTAGCGGGTATGACAGGACTTAACTACGAGCAGTACTTC; size: many; V: TRBV28; D: TRBD2; J: TRBJ2-7
CDR3: CASSPLGRNQPQHF; DNA: TGTGCCAGCAGTCCACTCGGACGAAACCAGCCCCAGCATTTT; size: -; V: TRBV2; D: -; J: TRBJ1-5
CDR3: CASSPQTDTQYF; DNA: TGTGCCAGCTCACCACAAACAGATACGCAGTATTTT; size: many; V: TRBV18; D: -; J: TRBJ2-3
CDR3: CASSAGSYGYTF; DNA: TGTGCCAGCAGCGCAGGAAGCTATGGCTACACCTTC; size: -; V: TRBV7-2; D: -; J: TRBJ1-2
CDR3: CASSSRSGLAGTEQYF; DNA: TGTGCCAGCAGCTCCCGCAGCGGGCTAGCGGGCACCGAGCAGTACTTC; size: many; V: TRBV7-2; D: TRBD2; J: TRBJ2-7
CDR3: CASSPAGTSGTGELFF; DNA: TGTGCCAGCAGTCCAGCCGGGACTAGCGGGACCGGGGAGCTGTTTTTT; size: many; V: TRBV12-3/TRBV12-4; D: TRBD2; J: TRBJ2-2
CDR3: CASSQDSFPKNIQYF; DNA: TGCGCCAGCAGCCAAGATTCGTTTCCCAAAAACATTCAGTACTTC; size: many; V: TRBV4-1; D: -; J: TRBJ2-4
CDR3: CSVEEGAGQYF; DNA: TGCAGCGTTGAAGAGGGGGCTGGCCAGTACTTC; size: many; V: TRBV29-1; D: -; J: TRBJ2-5
CDR3: CASSQDGGSLNEQFF; DNA: TGCGCCAGCAGCCAAGATGGGGGGAGTCTAAATGAGCAGTTCTTC; size: -; V: TRBV4-3; D: -; J: TRBJ2-1
CDR3: CSARGTGATDTQYF; DNA: TGCAGTGCTCGAGGGACAGGGGCGACAGATACGCAGTATTTT; size: few; V: TRBV20-1; D: TRBD1; J: TRBJ2-3
CDR3: CASSLRLLAAYNEQFF; DNA: TGTGCCAGCAGTTTAAGGCTGCTAGCGGCCTACAATGAGCAGTTCTTC; size: few; V: TRBV27; D: TRBD2; J: TRBJ2-1
CDR3: CSAKKYSRPRTGELFF; DNA: TGCAGTGCCAAAAAATACTCACGACCCCGCACCGGGGAGCTGTTTTTT; size: many; V: TRBV20-1; D: -; J: TRBJ2-2
CDR3: CASSFPSGTRETQYF; DNA: TGTGCCAGCAGCTTTCCTAGCGGGACTCGAGAGACCCAGTACTTC; size: -; V: TRBV11-1; D: TRBD2; J: TRBJ2-5
CDR3: CASSQDSRRSYEQYF; DNA: TGTGCCAGCAGCCAAGATTCAAGGAGGTCCTACGAGCAGTACTTC; size: many; V: TRBV14; D: -; J: TRBJ2-7
CDR3: CASLDSGANVLTF; DNA: TGTGCCAGCTTGGACTCTGGGGCCAACGTCCTGACTTTC; size: many; V: TRBV9; D: -; J: TRBJ2-6